Listed below are T cell receptor beta chains from one sample, sequenced in a study of low-dose radiotherapy and immunotherapy resistance in tumors. TCRdb analysed the reads with MiXCR anew, one entry per CDR3 protein. Found here are roughly 50,000 distinct CDR3 sequences, approximately 31% of them singletons; the top ten hold approximately 7.6%. Here the sequenced sample was PBMCs, taken after low-dose radiotherapy plus immunotherapy. The origin of the receptors is a male donor with rectosigmoid adenocarcinoma. Both conserved end residues are trimmed from each CDR3. Size values are once, few and many counts, or a class for expanded clones, and some rows have none.

12,NA,TRBJ2-5,TRBV21-1,QQQMGTVQETQY
13,NA,TRBJ2-1,TRBV28,ASSDSGTGANVQF
12,many,TRBJ2-7,TRBV6-2/TRBV6-3,ASSSTSGAYEQY
13,many,TRBJ2-3,TRBV20-1,SASGTARITDTQY
13,NA,TRBJ2-7,TRBV19,ASSIRDGGKNEQY
11,many,TRBJ1-4,TRBV15,ATSREANEKLF
15,few,TRBJ2-3,TRBV4-3,ASSQVAGTGGTDTQY
12,few,TRBJ2-7,TRBV11-2,ASSAAGTVPEQY
13,NA,TRBJ2-7,TRBV7-3,ASSFGAVSSYEQY
13,NA,TRBJ1-5,TRBV19,ASVPGARSDQPQH
8,many,TRBJ2-3,TRBV6-6,ASSYDTQY
14,many,TRBJ1-5,TRBV7-9,ASSRDIPGSNQPQH
14,NA,TRBJ2-5,TRBV6-2/TRBV6-3,ASSKLGTARGETQY
14,NA,TRBJ1-5,TRBV23-1,ASTLQGIVGNQPQH
9,many,TRBJ2-4,TRBV20-1,SARPGNIQY
18,many,TRBJ2-3,TRBV7-9,ASSTPGTSGGALGTDTQY
11,many,TRBJ2-4,TRBV15,ATSRDSKNIQY
13,many,TRBJ2-7,TRBV10-3,AISESAAGSDEQY
12,many,TRBJ2-5,TRBV7-2,ASSWDTSQETQY
11,once,TRBJ1-1,TRBV2,ARKEGGDTEAF
12,many,TRBJ1-6,TRBV7-2,ASREDGTGAPLH
11,many,TRBJ2-3,TRBV19,ASRTGGEDTQY
12,once,TRBJ2-2,TRBV28,ASSPRTGYGELF
12,many,TRBJ2-7,TRBV18,ASSPQGSTTEQY
15,many,TRBJ2-2,TRBV5-1,ASSWTSGSPNTGELF
13,NA,TRBJ2-1,TRBV19,ASSMAASGSNEQF
14,NA,TRBJ2-1,TRBV24-1,ATSDSAGGRYNEQF
10,many,TRBJ1-5,TRBV27,ASSTNRGPQH
17,NA,TRBJ2-7,TRBV28,ASRRNRVWGTGGNYEQY
12,NA,TRBJ2-2,TRBV6-2/TRBV6-3,ASRRDFDTGELF
11,NA,TRBJ1-1,TRBV18,ASSPTGDTEAF
11,many,TRBJ2-3,TRBV20-1,SVGGGGTDTQY
12,few,TRBJ2-7,TRBV2,ASRAGSGGFEQY
10,many,TRBJ1-2,TRBV28,ASSLVNYGYT